This paragraph reports one TCR beta chain. This sample was taken from a study of shared clonotypes between healthy human individuals. Produced via immunoSEQ multiplex PCR; TCRdb's table is partial and in-frame only. The data show 2 million to 2.5 million clones, 90% to 95% seen once. The receptor's source is a man younger than 35 in good health. Some clones in this sample may be carry-over from other donors' samples. The sequencing input was naive CD4+ T cells from PBMCs. Documented subset: CD45RA+ positively selected.

The CDR3 DNA follows: TGTGCCAGCAGCCCCGGACAGGGAAGGTATGGCTACACCTTC. Translating it yields CASSPGQGRYGYTF. The rearrangement uses TRBV5-4 and TRBJ1-2; 8 bases match TRBD1. The CDR3 extends over 14 amino acids. The junction had 7 bases not matched to a gene; V was cut back by 4 bases and J by 5 bases. Germline V gives CDR1 SGHNT, CDR2 YYREEE (reference sequence).